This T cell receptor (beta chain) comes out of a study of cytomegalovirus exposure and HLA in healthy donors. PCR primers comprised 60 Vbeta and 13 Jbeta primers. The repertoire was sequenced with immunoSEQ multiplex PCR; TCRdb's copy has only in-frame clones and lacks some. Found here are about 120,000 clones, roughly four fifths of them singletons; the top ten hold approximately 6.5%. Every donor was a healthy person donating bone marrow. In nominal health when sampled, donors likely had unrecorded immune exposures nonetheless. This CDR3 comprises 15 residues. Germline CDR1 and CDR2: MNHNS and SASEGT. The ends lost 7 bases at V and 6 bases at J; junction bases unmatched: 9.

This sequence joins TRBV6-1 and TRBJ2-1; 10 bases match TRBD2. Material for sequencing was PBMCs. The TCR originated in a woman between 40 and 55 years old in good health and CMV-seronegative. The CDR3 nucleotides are TGTGCCAGCACCCTCTGGACTAGCGGCGGCAATGAGCAGTTCTTC. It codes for CASTLWTSGGNEQFF.